This T cell receptor (beta chain) was recorded in a study of cytomegalovirus exposure and HLA in healthy donors. Whole-study results and caveats: V- and J-gene trimming of TCR beta was linked (in a later analysis) to a missense DCLRE1C variant. Productive status was seen about 90% or about 30% of the time for most TCR beta V segments in an earlier analysis.

Comments on this clone: Its antigen is unidentified.

The PCR contained 60 Vbeta and 13 Jbeta primers. Using immunoSEQ multiplex PCR, the repertoire was profiled, and TCRdb retains in-frame clones only, with some absent. The sample has around 140,000 clones; about four fifths are singletons. The CDR3 length is 16 residues. The germline CDR1 and CDR2 sequences are SEHNR and FQNEAQ (reference sequence). With V trimmed by 5 bases and J by 2 bases, 6 bases remained unmatched. The source material was PBMCs. The chain is built from TRBV7-9 and TRBJ2-3; 11 bases align to TRBD1. The receptor comes from a male donor in good health and CMV-seronegative. The CDR3 is CASSPGTGGATDTQYF. CDR3 bases: TGTGCCAGCAGCCCAGGGACAGGGGGTGCCACAGATACGCAGTATTTT.